These T cell receptor beta chains were read from a single sample in a study of low-dose radiotherapy and immunotherapy resistance in tumors. TCRdb analysed the reads with MiXCR anew, one entry per CDR3 protein. This table has some 88,000 distinct CDR3 sequences, just under 9.5% appearing once. Sequenced here: PBMCs, sampled before treatment. These receptors were obtained from a male donor with prostate cancer. Each CDR3 is given with its conserved first and last residue. A D gene is named only where the DNA matches it firmly. Clone size, where shown, is once, few, many, or a class for clones that have expanded.

j_call d_call clone_size v_call cdr3_aa cdr3_nt
TRBJ2-7 NA many TRBV28 CASSSRQLHEQYF TGTGCCAGCAGTTCCCGACAGTTGCACGAGCAGTACTTC
TRBJ1-4 TRBD1 many TRBV7-2 CASSPRQGAGEKLFF TGTGCCAGCAGCCCGAGACAGGGGGCGGGTGAAAAACTGTTTTTT
TRBJ1-1 NA many TRBV20-1 CSARVPGKGTEAFF TGCAGTGCTAGAGTCCCAGGGAAGGGGACTGAAGCTTTCTTT
TRBJ2-1 TRBD2 many TRBV20-1 CSARDASGRRDEQFF TGCAGTGCTAGAGACGCTAGCGGGAGAAGGGATGAGCAGTTCTTC
TRBJ1-1 NA many TRBV7-8 CASSLWGGSGDTEAFF TGTGCCAGCAGCTTATGGGGGGGGTCAGGGGACACTGAAGCTTTCTTT
TRBJ2-5 NA many TRBV7-9 CASSLSPPGDQETQYF TGTGCCAGCAGCTTAAGCCCCCCGGGGGATCAAGAGACCCAGTACTTC
TRBJ1-5 NA many TRBV30 CAWSNGFNQPQHF TGTGCCTGGAGTAACGGGTTCAATCAGCCCCAGCATTTT
TRBJ2-7 NA many TRBV27 CASSLGIGLEQYF TGTGCCAGCAGTCTAGGGATCGGGCTAGAGCAGTACTTC
TRBJ1-1 TRBD1 many TRBV2 CARTGTVTGTEAFF TGTGCCAGAACCGGGACAGTGACGGGGACTGAAGCTTTCTTT
TRBJ1-6 NA many TRBV5-1 CASSLQENSPLHF TGCGCCAGCAGCTTGCAAGAAAATTCACCCCTCCACTTT
TRBJ2-4 TRBD2 many TRBV7-6 CASSPGRSGSVGAKNIQYF TGTGCCAGCAGCCCCGGTCGGAGCGGGAGTGTGGGGGCTAAAAACATTCAGTACTTC
TRBJ2-2 NA many TRBV7-2 CASSLQGEAARTGELFF TGTGCCAGCAGCTTACAGGGGGAGGCAGCGAGGACCGGGGAGCTGTTTTTT
TRBJ2-4 NA many TRBV25-1 CASSELDIQYF TGTGCCAGCAGTGAATTAGACATTCAGTACTTC
TRBJ2-7 TRBD1 many TRBV6-6 CASRDRGRAYEQYF TGTGCCAGCCGGGACAGGGGTCGGGCCTACGAGCAGTACTTC
TRBJ2-2 NA many TRBV12-3/TRBV12-4 CASSWVQPANTGELFF TGTGCCAGCAGTTGGGTTCAGCCCGCGAACACCGGGGAGCTGTTTTTT
TRBJ1-2 NA many TRBV6-4 CASSVTGRDYGYTF TGTGCCAGCAGTGTAACAGGGAGAGACTATGGCTACACCTTC
TRBJ2-3 NA many TRBV4-1 CASSQGVRGSTDTQYF TGCGCCAGCAGCCAAGGGGTCAGGGGAAGCACAGATACGCAGTATTTT
TRBJ1-2 NA few TRBV4-1 CASGQEDISSIAGYTF TGCGCCAGCGGCCAAGAAGACATATCTTCCATCGCGGGCTACACCTTC
TRBJ1-5 NA many TRBV20-1 CSAKSGIRYNNQPQHF TGCAGTGCTAAAAGCGGAATCAGATATAACAATCAGCCCCAGCATTTT
TRBJ2-7 TRBD1 many TRBV5-1 CASSQGQGAREQYF TGCGCCAGTTCACAGGGACAGGGGGCGCGAGAGCAGTACTTC
TRBJ2-3 NA NA TRBV5-1 CASRPSQGPGDTQYF TGCGCCAGCAGACCATCACAGGGTCCTGGGGATACGCAGTATTTT
TRBJ2-2 TRBD2 few TRBV6-2/TRBV6-3 CASSTGLAVPRELFF TGTGCCAGCAGCACGGGACTAGCGGTCCCGAGGGAGCTGTTTTTT
TRBJ1-1 TRBD1 many TRBV4-1 CASSLTRQGYTEAFF TGCGCCAGCAGCCTTACTCGACAGGGGTACACTGAAGCTTTCTTT
TRBJ1-1 NA many TRBV13 CASSLPGMNTEAFF TGTGCCAGCAGCTTGCCAGGGATGAACACTGAAGCTTTCTTT
TRBJ1-6 TRBD1 many TRBV20-1 CSARGQGGNSPLHF TGCAGTGCTAGAGGACAGGGCGGCAATTCACCCCTCCACTTT
TRBJ1-1 NA many TRBV28 CASTEGLSEAFF TGTGCCAGCACGGAGGGGTTGTCTGAAGCTTTCTTT